This passage covers 18 T cell receptor beta chains from one sample sequenced in a study of regulatory T cells in long-lasting Graves disease. Time point noted: newly diagnosed GD, antithyroid drugs for less than 3 months. PBMC-extracted RNA yielded the TCR library. Arm-PCR of CDR3 regions and iRepertoire HTBI primers were the basis on which TCR beta libraries were built. One entry per CDR3 protein results from TCRdb running MiXCR on the multiplex PCR reads. The sample holds around 400,000 distinct CDR3 sequences, approximately 10% seen once. This same sample was also part of a study on T cells in Graves' hyperthyroidism and ophthalmopathy.

The sample here was peripheral blood mononuclear cells (PBMCs), taken at new diagnosis, from a patient treated with antithyroid drugs. Receptors originate from a woman aged 18-29 years with Graves disease.

J is TRBJ2-1 and V is TRBV7-8, with TRBD2 matching over 14 bases. Germline CDR1 SGHVS, CDR2 FQNEAQ. This CDR3 is built from 17 residues. J lost 6 bases, V lost 5 bases, and 9 bases had no gene match. Written as DNA, the CDR3 is TGTGCCAGCAGCCTACAGACTAGCGGGAGGGCCACCAATGAGCAGTTCTTC. Its protein product is CASSLQTSGRATNEQFF.

This clonotype appeared many times. The chain has TRBV20-1 and TRBJ1-3; D unresolved. This CDR3 spans 15 amino acids. Germline V lookup: CDR1 DFQATT, CDR2 SNEGSKA (reference sequence). The V end was cut by 0 bases, the J end by 2 bases, with 11 bases between. The CDR3 DNA reads as TGCAGTGCTAGAGATTTTCGAGAAGCTGGAAACACCATATATTTT. It translates to CSARDFREAGNTIYF.

This clonotype has more than one count but fewer than ten. The chain combines TRBV19 with TRBJ2-6, with 7 bases matching TRBD1. V shed 4 bases, J shed 5 bases, and the junction held 5 bases outside the gene matches. CDR3 length: 15 amino acids. From germline, CDR1 is LNHDA and CDR2 SQIVND (reference sequence). Here the CDR3 DNA reads TGTGCCAGTAGTAAACGGGACAGATGGGCCAACGTCCTGACTTTC. Its protein product is CASSKRDRWANVLTF. Combining the CDR3 with reference TRBV19 and TRBJ2-6 gives the whole variable domain DGGITQSPKYLFRKEGQNVTLSCEQNLNHDAMYWYRQDPGQGLRLIYYSQIVNDFQKGDIAEGYSVSREKKESFPLTVTSAQKNPTAFYLCASSKRDRWANVLTFGAGSRLTVL.

This clonotype was seen ten or more times. The chain combines TRBV20-1 with TRBJ2-1, with a tentative D call TRBD2 (6 bases). Looked up from germline, CDR1 is DFQATT and CDR2 is SNEGSKA (reference sequence). The CDR3 sequence is 12 residues long. CDR3 region: CTGGTPGNEQFF. The CDR3 DNA follows: TGCACTGGGGGGACTCCGGGTAATGAGCAGTTCTTC.

The chain recombines TRBV19 with TRBJ2-7, with D possibly being TRBD2 (6 bases). This CDR3 region has 14 residues. The germline V and J ends were trimmed by 5 bases and 3 bases, with 14 bases remaining between them. CDR1 LNHDA and CDR2 SQIVND come from the germline V gene (reference sequence). The CDR3 coding sequence is TGTGCCAGTAGTCCCGTGGGGGGTTTCTACGAGCAGTACGTC. It encodes CASSPVGGFYEQYV.

In its sample, this clonotype was seen many times. In DNA, the CDR3 is TGTGCCAGCAGTCCCCGAGGACGTGCCACAGATACGCAGTATTTT. It yields the protein CASSPRGRATDTQYF. This chain links TRBV6-1 with TRBJ2-3; no definite D call. The V gene's germline CDR1 is MNHNS and CDR2 SASEGT. With 5 bases removed from V and 2 bases from J, the gap between germline ends came to 14 bases. The CDR3 is 15 amino acids.

This clonotype came up many times. The V call is TRBV12-3 or TRBV12-4, the J call TRBJ1-1, with D unclear. Trimming removed 7 bases at V and 4 bases at J, with 13 bases between. The CDR3 runs to 13 residues. The CDR3 bases are TGTGCCAGCACTTTGAGGGTTGGCACTGAAGCTTTCTTT. Translation gives CASTLRVGTEAFF.

This clonotype was seen ten or more times. The V and J genes are TRBV20-1 and TRBJ2-3; 7 nucleotides match TRBD2. J gave up 10 bases and V 6 bases, and 10 bases lay outside the gene matches. Germline-derived CDR1 and CDR2 are DFQATT and SNEGSKA (reference sequence). This CDR3 is 12 amino acids long. CDR3 DNA sequence: TGCAGTGCCAAAACCTCCCTAGCGGCGCAGTATTTT. This codes for CSAKTSLAAQYF.

This clonotype was seen ten or more times. V gene TRBV7-3 combines with J gene TRBJ2-1; the D gene could be TRBD1 or TRBD2 (5 bases each). Germline CDR1 reads SGHTA; CDR2 reads FQGTGA. This CDR3 contains 13 residues. Trimming shortened V by 3 bases and J by 6 bases, and 9 bases separated the two germline ends. CDR3 sequence: CASSFNGGNEQFF. The CDR3 bases are TGTGCCAGCAGCTTCAATGGGGGCAATGAGCAGTTCTTC. Together with reference TRBV7-3 and TRBJ2-1, the CDR3 gives the full variable domain: GAGVSQTPSNKVTEKGKYVELRCDPISGHTALYWYRQSLGQGPEFLIYFQGTGAADDSGLPNDRFFAVRPEGSVSTLKIQRTERGDSAVYLCASSFNGGNEQFFGPGTRLTVL.

This clonotype was recorded a few times. V and J are TRBV7-9 and TRBJ2-7; tentative D call: TRBD2 (6 bases). Germline loops: CDR1 SEHNR, CDR2 FQNEAQ (reference sequence). V was trimmed by 0 bases and J by 6 bases, leaving 12 bases between them. CDR3 length: 14 residues. The CDR3 loop reads CASSLAPVEGEQYV. In DNA, the CDR3 is TGTGCCAGCAGCTTAGCCCCGGTGGAGGGCGAGCAGTACGTC.

This clonotype was recorded a few times. This chain connects TRBV27 to TRBJ1-5; unclear D gene. Germline lookup yields CDR1 MNHEY and CDR2 SMNVEV (reference sequence). The CDR3 is 14 residues long. The V end lost 3 bases, the J end lost 7 bases, and 13 bases lay between the germline ends. The CDR3 sequence: CASSFDKSGQPQHF. DNA of the CDR3: TGTGCCAGCAGTTTCGACAAATCGGGCCAGCCCCAGCATTTT.

This clonotype has ten or more counts. V and J are TRBV6-2 or TRBV6-3 and TRBJ1-2, with D maybe TRBD1 (5 bases). Trimming pared 2 bases from V and 6 bases from J, leaving 10 bases between. The length of the CDR3 is 13 residues. CDR1 and CDR2 from the germline V gene are MNHEY and SVGEGT. The CDR3 DNA reads TGTGCCAGCAGTTACGTAGGGGACGATGGCTACACCTTC. It encodes CASSYVGDDGYTF.

This clonotype was counted at least ten times. This sequence joins TRBV5-1 and TRBJ2-5, with D perhaps TRBD2 (5 bases). Trimming shortened V by 4 bases and J by 7 bases, and 17 bases separated the two germline ends. Germline loops: CDR1 SGHRS, CDR2 YFSETQ. The CDR3 length is 14 residues. DNA of the CDR3: TGCGCCAGCAGCCCCGCCGAGGGTTGGGGGACCCAGTACTTC. It is translated as CASSPAEGWGTQYF.

This clonotype showed up just once. This may be a read error, as it is one base from a much larger clone. This chain connects TRBV12-3 or TRBV12-4 to TRBJ2-1, with 8 bases that match TRBD2. V lost 8 bases, J lost 0 bases, and 6 bases stayed unmatched. This CDR3 is 15 amino acids long. CDR3 residues: CASGPRGVSYNEQFF. CDR3 DNA sequence: TGTGCCAGCGGTCCGCGGGGGGTCTCCTACAATGAGCAGTTCTTC.

The chain uses TRBV5-1 and TRBJ2-3; 9 bases are a match to TRBD2. In germline, CDR1 is SGHRS, CDR2 YFSETQ. The CDR3 covers 16 residues. Trimming at V came to 3 bases and at J to 0 bases, leaving 5 bases not matched to a gene. The CDR3, as DNA: TGCGCCAGCAGCTCCATAGCGGGAGCCAGCACAGATACGCAGTATTTT. This encodes CASSSIAGASTDTQYF. The full variable domain, in which reference TRBV5-1 and TRBJ2-3 provide the parts outside the CDR3, is KAGVTQTPRYLIKTRGQQVTLSCSPISGHRSVSWYQQTPGQGLQFLFEYFSETQRNKGNFPGRFSGRQFSNSRSEMNVSTLELGDSALYLCASSSIAGASTDTQYFGPGTRLTVL.

For this clonotype: This sequence may be a read error, since a much larger clone differs from it by one base. V usage is TRBV30 and J usage is TRBJ1-1; no clear D. The CDR3 loop spans 15 amino acids. Looked up from germline, CDR1 is GTSNPN and CDR2 is SVGIG (reference sequence). CDR3 DNA sequence: TGTGCCCGGAGTGCCGGCCCTATGGGAGGCACTGAAGCTTTCTTT. Translated: CARSAGPMGGTEAFF.

This clonotype was picked up many times. The CDR3: CASSYNMQPQHF. As DNA, the CDR3 is TGTGCCAGCAGTTACAATATGCAGCCCCAGCATTTT. The gene calls are TRBV12-3 or TRBV12-4 and TRBJ1-5; no reliable D call. The CDR3 is 12 amino acids. Trimming took 4 bases from V and 7 from J, leaving 8 bases between them.

This clonotype was seen only a few times. The V and J genes are TRBV7-2 and TRBJ2-7; D gene unclear. This CDR3 is 13 amino acids long. V lost 1 base and J 6 bases, leaving 10 bases between the germline ends. CDR1 and CDR2 (germline): SGHTA, FQGNSA. CDR3 DNA sequence: TGTGCCAGCAGCTTAGTGAACGGAAGCGAGCAGTACGTC. It is translated as CASSLVNGSEQYV.